These 30 T cell receptor beta chains were all obtained from the same sample, sequenced in a study of shared clonotypes between healthy human individuals. Naive CD8 cells lacked CD45RO and underwent positive selection for CCR7, leaving out terminally differentiated effector memory CD45RA+ cells. The assay was immunoSEQ multiplex PCR, and TCRdb's table has in-frame clones only and misses some. The sample shows about 2 million clones, about 95% of them seen only once. Sample: naive CD8+ T cells sorted from blood. These receptors all stem from a man aged 18-30 years in good health.

This clone has only one observation. V and J are TRBV7-9 and TRBJ2-7; D remains unclear. From germline, CDR1 is SEHNR and CDR2 FQNEAQ (reference sequence). Between the trimmed V and J ends, which lost 3 bases and 5 bases, there was a span of 14 bases. The CDR3 is 14 amino acids. The CDR3 is CASSFWSRPDEQYF. The DNA of the CDR3 is TGTGCCAGCAGCTTCTGGAGCCGACCGGACGAGCAGTACTTC.

This sequence joins TRBV28 and TRBJ2-2; D remains unclear. The V gene lost 4 bases and the J gene lost 1 base, with 16 bases spanning the gap. The CDR3 runs to 17 residues. Germline assignment: CDR1 MDHEN and CDR2 SYDVKM. The CDR3 DNA reads as TGTGCCAGCAGTTCTCCCCCCGCGGTAGGGAACACCGGGGAGCTGTTTTTT. Encoded protein: CASSSPPAVGNTGELFF.

As to this clone: Other DNA sequences in the same sample also yield this CDR3. This chain links TRBV7-6 with TRBJ2-7; D gene uncertain. The CDR3 is 13 amino acids. Trimming left V 5 bases short and J 2 bases short, with 10 bases between. CDR1 is SGHVS and CDR2 is FNYEAQ in the germline V gene. CDR3 nucleotides: TGTGCCAGCAGCCCTGGAGAAGCCTACGAGCAGTACTTC. Translating it yields CASSPGEAYEQYF. The whole variable domain, remainder taken from reference TRBV7-6 and TRBJ2-7, is GAGVSQSPRYKVTKRGQDVALRCDPISGHVSLYWYRQALGQGPEFLTYFNYEAQQDKSGLPNDRFSAERPEGSISTLTIQRTEQRDSAMYRCASSPGEAYEQYFGPGTRLTVT.

The V gene is TRBV7-6, the J gene TRBJ2-1; D is possibly TRBD1 or TRBD2 (6 bases each). Deletions cut 2 bases from V and 6 bases from J, with 11 bases between. Germline loops: CDR1 SGHVS, CDR2 FNYEAQ. The CDR3 spans 14 residues. CDR3: CASSLWGAANEQFF. The CDR3 region has the DNA TGTGCCAGCAGCTTATGGGGGGCCGCCAATGAGCAGTTCTTC.

This chain links TRBV30 with TRBJ1-2, with no clear D. Between the trimmed V and J ends, which lost 0 bases and 6 bases, there was a span of 14 bases. The CDR3 totals 14 residues. The germline CDR1 and CDR2 sequences are GTSNPN and SVGIG (reference sequence). Here the CDR3 DNA reads TGTGCCTGGAGTGTATATTTCGCCGCCGATGGCTACACCTTC. Translating it yields CAWSVYFAADGYTF.

The rearrangement uses TRBV6-1 and TRBJ2-5; TRBD2 agrees at 15 bases. Trimming took 3 bases from V and 5 from J; bases not matched to a gene: 1. The CDR3 sequence is 15 residues long. The germline V gene has CDR1 MNHNS and CDR2 SASEGT. CDR3 in DNA: TGTGCCAGCAGTGATGGACTAGCGGGGGGGGAGACCCAGTACTTC. Its protein is CASSDGLAGGETQYF.

The chain links TRBV2 to TRBJ2-5; D is unresolved. V dropped 7 bases and J dropped 0 bases, with 9 bases sitting between them. The CDR3 has 13 residues. CDR1 SNHLY and CDR2 FYNNEI come from the germline V gene. This CDR3 is CASISEYQETQYF. Written as DNA, the CDR3 is TGTGCCAGCATATCGGAGTACCAAGAGACCCAGTACTTC.

Regarding this clone: Other DNA sequences in the same sample also yield this CDR3. The chain is built from TRBV19 and TRBJ1-1; D uncertain. V was trimmed by 3 bases and J by 4 bases, leaving 12 bases between them. Germline CDR1 reads LNHDA; CDR2 reads SQIVND (reference sequence). The CDR3 has 14 amino acids. The chain's CDR3 is CASSIKGGGTEAFF. The CDR3 DNA reads as TGTGCCAGTAGTATTAAAGGAGGAGGCACTGAAGCTTTCTTT.

About this clone: The identical CDR3 is also encoded by other nucleotide sequences in the sample. The rearrangement joins TRBV27 to TRBJ2-7; D is unclear. The CDR3 covers 12 residues. The germline gives CDR1 MNHEY, CDR2 SMNVEV (reference sequence). The V end was cut by 5 bases, the J end by 4 bases, with 9 bases between. CDR3 protein: CASSPGPYEQYF. The CDR3 bases are TGTGCCAGCAGTCCTGGACCGTACGAGCAGTACTTC.

The chain couples TRBV7-9 to TRBJ2-1; D not certain. CDR3 length: 14 amino acids. The V end lost 2 bases, the J end lost 6 bases, and 11 bases lay between the germline ends. Germline CDR1 is SEHNR and CDR2 is FQNEAQ (reference sequence). CDR3: CASSLSTPANEQFF. The CDR3 region has the DNA TGTGCCAGCAGCTTAAGTACCCCCGCCAATGAGCAGTTCTTC.

The V gene is TRBV5-6, the J gene TRBJ1-6; D perhaps matches TRBD1 (6 bases). The CDR3 contains 15 residues. Germline V gives CDR1 SGHDT, CDR2 YYEEEE. The V and J ends lost 3 bases and 4 bases respectively, with 11 bases between them. CDR3 nucleotides: TGTGCCAGCAGCTCAGGGGCGCGGTATAATTCACCCCTCCACTTT. Its translation: CASSSGARYNSPLHF.

The rearrangement links TRBV19 to TRBJ1-2, with D perhaps TRBD1 (5 bases). V gave up 3 bases and J gave up 2 bases, with 10 bases separating them. The CDR3 consists of 14 residues. Germline values: CDR1 LNHDA, CDR2 SQIVND (reference sequence). The CDR3 DNA is TGTGCCAGTAGTATCGCGGACACGAACTATGGCTACACCTTC. This gives the protein CASSIADTNYGYTF. The whole variable domain, remainder taken from reference TRBV19 and TRBJ1-2, is DGGITQSPKYLFRKEGQNVTLSCEQNLNHDAMYWYRQDPGQGLRLIYYSQIVNDFQKGDIAEGYSVSREKKESFPLTVTSAQKNPTAFYLCASSIADTNYGYTFGSGTRLTVV.

The gene calls are TRBV4-1 and TRBJ2-3, with D perhaps being TRBD1 or TRBD2 (5 bases each). The germline V and J ends were trimmed by 0 bases and 0 bases, with 7 bases remaining between them. CDR1 and CDR2 (germline): MGHRA, YSYEKL. CDR3 size: 15 residues. Here the CDR3 reads CASSQDRDSTDTQYF. The CDR3, as DNA: TGCGCCAGCAGCCAAGACCGGGACAGCACAGATACGCAGTATTTT.

The V call is TRBV25-1, the J call TRBJ2-3, with 15 bases that match TRBD2. The CDR3 runs to 18 residues. The V segment lost 6 bases and the J segment 2 bases; nucleotides outside the gene matches: 9. Germline CDR1 and CDR2: MGHDK and SYGVNS. The CDR3 loop is CASRGWTSGGDDTDTQYF. The CDR3 DNA sequence: TGTGCCAGCAGAGGGTGGACTAGCGGGGGGGATGACACAGATACGCAGTATTTT. The full variable domain, in which reference TRBV25-1 and TRBJ2-3 provide the parts outside the CDR3, is EADIYQTPRYLVIGTGKKITLECSQTMGHDKMYWYQQDPGMELHLIHYSYGVNSTEKGDLSSESTVSRIRTEHFPLTLESARPSHTSQYLCASRGWTSGGDDTDTQYFGPGTRLTVL.

Comment on this clone: Distinct nucleotide sequences in the sample also encode this CDR3. CDR3 nucleotides: TGTGCCAGCAGTTTGGGCGGGACATACTCCTACGAGCAGTACTTC. Its translation: CASSLGGTYSYEQYF. The chain joins TRBV28 to TRBJ2-7; D may be TRBD1 or TRBD2 (6 bases each). This CDR3 has 15 residues. The V and J ends lost 3 bases and 0 bases respectively, with 12 bases between them. Germline V gene data show CDR1 as MDHEN and CDR2 as SYDVKM.

The chain recombines TRBV4-2 with TRBJ2-7, with D possibly being TRBD1 (6 bases). This CDR3 region has 16 residues. Germline V lookup: CDR1 LGHNA, CDR2 YNFKEQ. V lost 0 bases to trimming and J lost 6 bases, with 18 bases between them. The CDR3 bases are TGTGCCAGCAGCCAAGATCTCAGCCCAGGGGCGCTCGAGCAGTACTTC. Translating it yields CASSQDLSPGALEQYF.

The chain has TRBV25-1 and TRBJ1-1; 8 positions agree with TRBD1. The V and J ends lost 2 bases and 3 bases, in that order; junction bases with no gene match: 2. The CDR3 runs to 14 residues. Germline assignment: CDR1 MGHDK and CDR2 SYGVNS. The CDR3 DNA reads as TGTGCCAGCAGTGAACCGGACAGGGACACTGAAGCTTTCTTT. As protein: CASSEPDRDTEAFF. The full variable domain, in which reference TRBV25-1 and TRBJ1-1 provide the parts outside the CDR3, is EADIYQTPRYLVIGTGKKITLECSQTMGHDKMYWYQQDPGMELHLIHYSYGVNSTEKGDLSSESTVSRIRTEHFPLTLESARPSHTSQYLCASSEPDRDTEAFFGQGTRLTVV.

This sequence joins TRBV4-1 and TRBJ1-2; no clear D. Trimming removed 4 bases from V and 4 bases from J, with 16 bases in between. The CDR3 sequence is 15 residues long. In germline, CDR1 is MGHRA, CDR2 YSYEKL. In nucleotides, the CDR3 is TGCGCCAGCAGCCGGTCAGCCCCTGGAGGCTATGGCTACACCTTC. Amino acids: CASSRSAPGGYGYTF.

The J gene is TRBJ2-5, the V gene TRBV6-6; no definite D call. The V end was cut by 6 bases, the J end by 5 bases, with 10 bases between. Germline V gene data show CDR1 as MNHNY and CDR2 as SVGAGI (reference sequence). This CDR3 region has 12 residues. The CDR3 sequence is CASSPAGETQYF. The CDR3 DNA follows: TGTGCCAGCAGCCCCGCCGGGGAGACCCAGTACTTC.

The gene calls are TRBV6-6 and TRBJ2-7, with D unresolved. The CDR3 has 14 amino acids. CDR1 and CDR2 (germline): MNHNY, SVGAGI (reference sequence). V lost 5 bases to trimming and J lost 0 bases, with 11 bases between them. The DNA for the CDR3 is TGTGCCAGCAGTGCGGACGCCCTCTCCTACGAGCAGTACTTC. Amino acid sequence: CASSADALSYEQYF.

The rearrangement joins TRBV2 to TRBJ2-7, with 8 nucleotides matching TRBD2. This CDR3 comprises 14 residues. The germline gives CDR1 SNHLY, CDR2 FYNNEI. J gave up 4 bases and V 8 bases, and 10 bases lay outside the gene matches. In DNA, the CDR3 is TGTGCCAGCTCCGACCCGACTAGCGAGTACGAGCAGTACTTC. Translating gives CASSDPTSEYEQYF.

The CDR3 loop reads CASSQYTGQNTEAFF. The CDR3 nucleotides are TGTGCCAGCAGCCAATATACAGGCCAGAACACTGAAGCTTTCTTT. The gene calls are TRBV14 and TRBJ1-1, with a possible D match to TRBD1 (5 bases). The germline V gene encodes CDR1 SGHDN and CDR2 FVKESK. The CDR3 sequence is 15 residues long. V was pared by 2 bases and J by 1 base, with 11 bases between.

The chain is built from TRBV2 and TRBJ2-2; D remains ambiguous. The ends were cut back, 2 bases at V and 1 base at J, with 14 bases in the middle. There are 17 residues in the CDR3. From germline, CDR1 is SNHLY and CDR2 FYNNEI. The CDR3, as DNA: TGTGCCAGCAGTGAAACGGCTCGGACCCTGAACACCGGGGAGCTGTTTTTT. Translation gives CASSETARTLNTGELFF.

The V gene is TRBV10-2, the J gene TRBJ2-7; D not certain. This CDR3 is built from 13 residues. The ends were cut back, 6 bases at V and 3 bases at J, with 12 bases in the middle. From germline, CDR1 is WSHSY and CDR2 SAAADI. The CDR3 DNA sequence: TGCGCCAGCAGCTTCACTGACCACTACGAGCAGTACTTC. This sequence encodes CASSFTDHYEQYF.

The CDR3 DNA is TGTGCCAGCAGCTTAGCACAGGGGGCCAGGAACACTGAAGCTTTCTTT. Translated, it gives CASSLAQGARNTEAFF. The V call is TRBV11-2, the J call TRBJ1-1, with TRBD1 matching over 9 bases. Trimming removed 1 base from V and 1 base from J; junction bases left unmatched: 4. Germline V CDR1 and CDR2: SGHAT, FQNNGV. This CDR3 contains 16 residues.

The chain employs TRBV11-2 and TRBJ1-6; TRBD1 might be the D (5 bases). This CDR3 has 17 residues. Per the germline V gene, CDR1 is SGHAT and CDR2 is FQNNGV. Trimming pared 0 bases from V and 1 base from J, leaving 10 bases between. This chain's CDR3 is CASSLEGVWSYNSPLHF. The CDR3 DNA follows: TGTGCCAGCAGCTTAGAAGGGGTTTGGTCCTATAATTCACCCCTCCACTTT.

The chain is built from TRBV7-8 and TRBJ2-7; the D gene is possibly TRBD1 (6 bases). The CDR3 contains 15 residues. Between the trimmed V and J ends, which lost 1 base and 6 bases, there was a span of 16 bases. CDR1 is SGHVS, CDR2 FQNEAQ, per germline. The CDR3 loop is CASSLVTGSFSEQYF. The CDR3 DNA follows: TGTGCCAGCAGCTTAGTAACAGGGTCTTTCTCCGAGCAGTACTTC.

This clone is a singleton in its sample. V gene TRBV19 combines with J gene TRBJ2-7; 10 bases align to TRBD1. The CDR3 is 13 residues long. The V gene end was trimmed by 10 bases and the J gene end by 3 bases; junction bases not matched to a gene: 6. The germline V gene encodes CDR1 LNHDA and CDR2 SQIVND (reference sequence). Here the CDR3 DNA reads TGTGCCACCTCGGGACAGGGGTTCTACGAGCAGTACTTC. Amino acid sequence: CATSGQGFYEQYF.

The chain uses TRBV5-1 and TRBJ1-1; D is unclear. CDR3 size: 14 residues. The V and J ends lost 3 bases and 1 base respectively, with 10 bases between them. Germline assignment: CDR1 SGHRS and CDR2 YFSETQ. CDR3 sequence reads: CASSSKDENTEAFF. DNA of the CDR3: TGCGCCAGCAGCTCCAAAGACGAGAACACTGAAGCTTTCTTT.

The chain is built from TRBV4-1 and TRBJ2-3, with D unclear. The V gene's germline CDR1 is MGHRA and CDR2 YSYEKL. The CDR3 runs 13 residues. V was trimmed by 2 bases and J by 12 bases, leaving 15 bases between them. CDR3 region: CASSQSGASIQYF. The CDR3 DNA reads as TGCGCCAGCAGCCAATCGGGCGCCTCGATCCAGTATTTT.